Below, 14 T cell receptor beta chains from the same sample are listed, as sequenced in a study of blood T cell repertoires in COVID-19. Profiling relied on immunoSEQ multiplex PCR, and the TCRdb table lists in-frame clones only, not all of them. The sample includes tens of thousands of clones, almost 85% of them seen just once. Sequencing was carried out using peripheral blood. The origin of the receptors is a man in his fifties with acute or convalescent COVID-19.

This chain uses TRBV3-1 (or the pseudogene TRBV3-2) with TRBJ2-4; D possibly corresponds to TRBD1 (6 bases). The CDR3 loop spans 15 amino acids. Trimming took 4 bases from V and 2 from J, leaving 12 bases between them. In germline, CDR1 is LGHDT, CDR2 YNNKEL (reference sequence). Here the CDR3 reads CASSPTTGTKNIQYF. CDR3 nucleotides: TGTGCCAGCAGCCCAACGACAGGAACCAAAAACATTCAGTACTTC.

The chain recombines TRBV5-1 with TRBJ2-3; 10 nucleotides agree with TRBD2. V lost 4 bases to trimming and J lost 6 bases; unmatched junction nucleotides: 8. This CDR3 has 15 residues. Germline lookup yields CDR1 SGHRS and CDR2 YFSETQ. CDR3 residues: CASSLPSGRLDTQYF. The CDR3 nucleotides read TGCGCCAGCAGCCTACCTAGCGGGAGATTGGATACGCAGTATTTT.

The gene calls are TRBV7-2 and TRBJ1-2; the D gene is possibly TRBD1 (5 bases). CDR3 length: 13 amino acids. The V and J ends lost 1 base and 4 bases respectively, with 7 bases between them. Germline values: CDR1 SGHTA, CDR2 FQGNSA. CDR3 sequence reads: CASSLEGAYGYTF. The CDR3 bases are TGTGCCAGCAGCTTAGAAGGGGCCTATGGCTACACCTTC.

In nucleotides, the CDR3 is TGTGCCAGCACCAGGAGGGGCCGCACAGATACGCAGTATTTT. This codes for CASTRRGRTDTQYF. This sequence joins TRBV6-5 and TRBJ2-3, with D possibly matching TRBD2 (6 bases). The V end was cut by 7 bases, the J end by 1 base, with 12 bases between. Germline-derived CDR1 and CDR2 are MNHEY and SVGAGI. This CDR3 contains 14 residues.

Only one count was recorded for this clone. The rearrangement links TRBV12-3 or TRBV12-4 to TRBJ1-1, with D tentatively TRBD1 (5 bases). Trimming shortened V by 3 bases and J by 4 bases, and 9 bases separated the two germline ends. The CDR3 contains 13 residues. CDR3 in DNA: TGTGCCAGCAGTTTTGGGGGGGGCACTGAAGCTTTCTTT. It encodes CASSFGGGTEAFF.

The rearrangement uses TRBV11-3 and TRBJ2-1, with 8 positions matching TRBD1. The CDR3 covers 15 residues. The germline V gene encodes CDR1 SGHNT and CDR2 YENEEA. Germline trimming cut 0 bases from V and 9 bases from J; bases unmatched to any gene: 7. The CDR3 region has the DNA TGTGCCAGCAGCTTAGAGTTAAGACAGGGGTCTGAGCAGTTCTTC. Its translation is CASSLELRQGSEQFF.

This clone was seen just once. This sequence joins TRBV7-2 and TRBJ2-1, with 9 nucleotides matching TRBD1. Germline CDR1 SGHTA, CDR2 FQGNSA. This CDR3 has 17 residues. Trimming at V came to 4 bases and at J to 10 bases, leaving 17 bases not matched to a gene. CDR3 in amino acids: CASSSGPTLGQGGEQFF. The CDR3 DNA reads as TGTGCCAGCAGCTCCGGACCAACCTTGGGACAGGGAGGCGAGCAGTTCTTC.

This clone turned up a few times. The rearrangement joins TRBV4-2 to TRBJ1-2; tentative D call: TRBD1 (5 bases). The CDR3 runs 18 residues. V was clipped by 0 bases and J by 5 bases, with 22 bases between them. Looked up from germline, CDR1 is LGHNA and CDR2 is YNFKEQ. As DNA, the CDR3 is TGTGCCAGCAGCCAAGAGGGCTCGTTTGGGGGAGGGCTTTATGGCTACACCTTC. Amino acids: CASSQEGSFGGGLYGYTF.

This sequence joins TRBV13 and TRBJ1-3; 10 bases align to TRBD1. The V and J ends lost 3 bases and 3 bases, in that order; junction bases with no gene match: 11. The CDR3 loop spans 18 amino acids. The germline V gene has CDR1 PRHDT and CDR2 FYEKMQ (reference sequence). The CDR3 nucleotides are TGTGCCAGCAGCTTGGGGACAGGGGTTCTCCTCCGTGGAAACACCATATATTTT. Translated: CASSLGTGVLLRGNTIYF. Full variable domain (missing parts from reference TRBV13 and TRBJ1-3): AAGVIQSPRHLIKEKRETATLKCYPIPRHDTVYWYQQGPGQDPQFLISFYEKMQSDKGSIPDRFSAQQFSDYHSELNMSSLELGDSALYFCASSLGTGVLLRGNTIYFGEGSWLTVV.

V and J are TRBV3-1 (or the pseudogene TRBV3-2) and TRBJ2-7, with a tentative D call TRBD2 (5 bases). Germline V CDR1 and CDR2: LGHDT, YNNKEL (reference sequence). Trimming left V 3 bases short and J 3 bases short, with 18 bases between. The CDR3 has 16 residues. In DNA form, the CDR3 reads TGTGCCAGCAGCCACGGAGGTCGACTGAGCGGCTACGAGCAGTACTTC. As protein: CASSHGGRLSGYEQYF.

The CDR3 reads CASSSPRQSYEQYF. CDR3 coding DNA: TGTGCCAGCAGCTCTCCCAGGCAATCCTACGAGCAGTACTTC. This chain uses TRBV7-9 with TRBJ2-7; D gene ambiguous. Germline V gives CDR1 SEHNR, CDR2 FQNEAQ (reference sequence). The V end was cut by 4 bases, the J end by 1 base, with 11 bases between. CDR3 length: 14 residues.

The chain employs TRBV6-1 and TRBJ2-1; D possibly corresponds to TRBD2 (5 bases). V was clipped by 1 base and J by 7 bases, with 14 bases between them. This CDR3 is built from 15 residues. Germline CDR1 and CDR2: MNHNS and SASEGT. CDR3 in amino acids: CASSEVVGAMNEQFF. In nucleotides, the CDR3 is TGTGCCAGCAGTGAAGTGGTGGGAGCTATGAATGAGCAGTTCTTC.

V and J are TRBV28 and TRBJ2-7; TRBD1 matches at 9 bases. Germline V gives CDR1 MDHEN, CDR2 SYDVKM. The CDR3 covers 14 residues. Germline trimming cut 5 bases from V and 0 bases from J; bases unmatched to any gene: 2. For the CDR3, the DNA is TGTGCCAGCAGTGGGACAGGGAACTCCTACGAGCAGTACTTC. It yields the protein CASSGTGNSYEQYF.

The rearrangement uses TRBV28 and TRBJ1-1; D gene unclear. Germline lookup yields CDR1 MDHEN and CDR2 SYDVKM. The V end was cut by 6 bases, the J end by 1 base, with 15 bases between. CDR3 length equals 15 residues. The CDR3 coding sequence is TGTGCCAGCAGGATCTCCGGACTACCGAACACTGAAGCTTTCTTT. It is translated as CASRISGLPNTEAFF. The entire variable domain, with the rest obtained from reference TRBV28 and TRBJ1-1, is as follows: DVKVTQSSRYLVKRTGEKVFLECVQDMDHENMFWYRQDPGLGLRLIYFSYDVKMKEKGDIPEGYSVSREKKERFSLILESASTNQTSMYLCASRISGLPNTEAFFGQGTRLTVV.